One sample yielded the 6 T cell receptor beta chains listed below, sequenced in a study of OX40 agonist ivuxolimab in advanced cancers. Generated by immunoSEQ multiplex PCR, the TCRdb table keeps only in-frame clones and is missing some. The top ten hold roughly 1.9% of the sample, which has around 60,000 clones, over 75% seen once. The sample was CD4+ or CD8+ T cells sorted from blood, taken in a trial of the OX40 agonist ivuxolimab. The receptor source for this set is an adult with an advanced solid tumor such as melanoma, head and neck, liver or kidney cancer.

This chain links TRBV9 with TRBJ2-3; 15 bases map to TRBD2. The CDR3 contains 20 residues. Per the germline V gene, CDR1 is SGDLS and CDR2 is YYNGEE. The ends lost 3 bases at V and 2 bases at J; junction bases unmatched: 13. CDR3: CASSARPPGLAGGTTDTQYF. CDR3 nucleotide sequence: TGTGCCAGCAGCGCTAGACCTCCGGGACTAGCGGGAGGCACCACAGATACGCAGTATTTT.

The chain combines TRBV9 with TRBJ1-5; D is ambiguous. Deletions cut 0 bases from V and 3 bases from J, with 10 bases between. This CDR3 comprises 15 residues. The germline V gene has CDR1 SGDLS and CDR2 YYNGEE. In DNA form, the CDR3 reads TGTGCCAGCAGCGTAGCTCCCACAGACAATCAGCCCCAGCATTTT. Amino acid sequence: CASSVAPTDNQPQHF.

This chain links TRBV5-4 with TRBJ2-3; 8 bases map to TRBD1. CDR1 is SGHNT, CDR2 YYREEE, per germline (reference sequence). This CDR3 has 16 residues. Trimming at V came to 3 bases and at J to 3 bases, leaving 9 bases not matched to a gene. The CDR3 sequence: CASSSGWTGLTDTQYF. The CDR3 DNA follows: TGTGCCAGCAGCTCCGGTTGGACAGGGTTAACAGATACGCAGTATTTT.

J is TRBJ1-1 and V is TRBV6-1, with unresolved D. CDR1 and CDR2 from the germline V gene are MNHNS and SASEGT. V dropped 3 bases and J dropped 4 bases, with 12 bases sitting between them. CDR3 length: 14 residues. The CDR3 DNA reads as TGTGCCAGCAGTGAGTGGTACGAGGGCACTGAAGCTTTCTTT. Protein: CASSEWYEGTEAFF.

This sequence joins TRBV28 and TRBJ1-4; D may be TRBD1 (6 bases). CDR3 length: 13 amino acids. Trimming pared 5 bases from V and 8 bases from J, leaving 12 bases between. Germline CDR1 reads MDHEN; CDR2 reads SYDVKM. The CDR3 loop reads CASSNRVKEKLFF. The CDR3 DNA follows: TGTGCCAGCAGTAACAGGGTAAAAGAAAAACTGTTTTTT.

This clone has a handful of counts. The V call is TRBV4-2, the J call TRBJ1-4; TRBD1 is a possible D gene (6 bases). This CDR3 comprises 13 residues. CDR1 LGHNA and CDR2 YNFKEQ come from the germline V gene. Trimming stripped 2 bases from V and 7 bases from J, with 8 bases between. The CDR3 region is CASSQRGGEKLFF. The CDR3 DNA is TGTGCCAGCAGCCAAAGGGGGGGTGAAAAACTGTTTTTT.